This T cell receptor (beta chain) comes out of a study of cytomegalovirus exposure and HLA in healthy donors. Regarding the study as a whole: Prediction of most subjects' HLA-A and HLA-B alleles by TCR beta sequences was reportedly accurate. By a later analysis, the bulk of CMV-associated TCR beta chains appeared HLA-restricted. As confirmed in vitro, a few CMV-associated chains were specific for CMV antigens.

Primers included in the PCR were 60 Vbeta and 13 Jbeta primers. Methods used by the authors: There were tens of millions of unique TCR beta chains by a later count, and around 10 million of them were shared. The method was immunoSEQ multiplex PCR; TCRdb's version includes in-frame clones alone and lacks a portion of them. The D gene and trimming were derived from the DNA, and the V and J assignments and clone size from that table. This sample's clone table lists 130,000 or so clones. On this clone: The antigen is undetermined.

Trimming took off 3 bases at V and 5 bases at J, with 14 bases between the two ends. This CDR3 region has 14 residues. Germline CDR1 reads SGHRS; CDR2 reads YFSETQ. The gene calls are TRBV5-1 and TRBJ1-1; D may be TRBD1 (5 bases). This TCR was sampled from a woman between 18 and 30 years old in good health and CMV-seronegative. The sample taken for sequencing was PBMCs. CDR3 sequence: CASSWDSAGTEAFF. The CDR3 nucleotides read TGCGCCAGCAGCTGGGACTCGGCGGGGACTGAAGCTTTCTTT.